This T cell receptor beta chain stems from a study of a mutant IDH1 vaccine in newly diagnosed glioma. The data were produced by immunoSEQ multiplex PCR, yet TCRdb's version contains in-frame clones alone and is incomplete. This table holds approximately 70,000 clones, around 79% found once. There are 10 residues in the CDR3. Trimming removed 5 bases at V and 11 bases at J, with 12 bases between. The germline V gene has CDR1 SQVTM and CDR2 ANQGSEA. Time point defined: baseline, week 1 (first vaccination visit). As to treatment: pre-vaccination baseline after standard-of-care therapy. The TCR was taken from a man aged 45-65 years with glioma. Sequenced material: PBMCs, taken from a glioma patient treated with radiotherapy, temozolomide or both. J is TRBJ1-1 and V is TRBV29-1; D unclear. The DNA for the CDR3 is TGCAGCGTTAATCGGGCAGAGGCTTTCTTT. It translates to CSVNRAEAFF.